This TCR beta chain was captured in a study of T-cell reconstitution after alpha-beta-depleted transplantation in children. Whole-study results and caveats: Reported findings indicate that, about two months after transplant, alpha-beta T cells came from several hundred expanded clones, which were derived from non-depleted graft cells. Elevated TCRbeta diversity at day 60 was traced, in some patients, to surviving recipient T cells and thymic progenitors. By one year post-transplant, T-cell counts and diversity largely arose from T cells that were newly produced.

V lost 7 bases, J lost 2 bases, and 8 bases stayed unmatched. The germline gives CDR1 ENHRY, CDR2 SYGVKD. This CDR3 comprises 15 residues. This clonotype was counted a few times. Its target is not known. Unique molecular identifiers were used in preparing the TCRbeta library. Using its own MiXCR run on the PCR reads, TCRdb lists one record per CDR3 protein. The sample has approximately 980,000 distinct CDR3 sequences, roughly 29% seen once. The sequences come from PBMCs, mostly from graft donor cells, collected 360 days after TCRalphabeta/CD19-depleted stem cell transplant. The rearrangement links TRBV10-3 to TRBJ1-2, with 9 bases identical to TRBD1. The sequence came from a boy less than two years old who had a stem cell transplant for SCID, so the T cells may come from the graft donor. This CDR3 is CAITLGQGSNYGYTF. The CDR3 DNA sequence: TGTGCCATCACCTTGGGACAGGGCTCAAACTATGGCTACACCTTC.